The rows below give T cell receptor beta chains drawn from one sample of a study of blood T cells in healthy people across ages. TCRdb redid the calling of the 5' RACE reads with MiXCR, one entry per CDR3 protein. The sample records about 670,000 distinct CDR3 sequences, 52% being singletons. Sequenced sample: blood. These receptors originate from a woman over 75 in good health. Each CDR3 is given with its conserved first and last residue. Fields, in order: V gene, J gene, D gene, CDR3 protein. The D gene is left open where the match is weak.

v_gene: TRBV20-1; j_gene: TRBJ2-3; d_gene: TRBD2; CDR3aa: CSARDAAGSEDTQYF
v_gene: TRBV12-3/TRBV12-4; j_gene: TRBJ2-1; d_gene: .; CDR3aa: CASTHSNRNNEQFF
v_gene: TRBV28; j_gene: TRBJ1-1; d_gene: .; CDR3aa: CASSVGRGTEAFF
v_gene: TRBV5-1; j_gene: TRBJ1-2; d_gene: TRBD1; CDR3aa: CASSLDRGNYGYTF
v_gene: TRBV7-2; j_gene: TRBJ1-4; d_gene: .; CDR3aa: CASRPGQGGEKLFF
v_gene: TRBV2; j_gene: TRBJ1-6; d_gene: .; CDR3aa: CASSAQGISSYNSPLHF
v_gene: TRBV5-4; j_gene: TRBJ2-2; d_gene: .; CDR3aa: CASRTDRGELFF
v_gene: TRBV5-1; j_gene: TRBJ1-2; d_gene: TRBD1; CDR3aa: CASSAGDRGIYGYTF
v_gene: TRBV6-1; j_gene: TRBJ2-7; d_gene: .; CDR3aa: CASSEAGVQGQYF
v_gene: TRBV6-6; j_gene: TRBJ2-3; d_gene: TRBD1; CDR3aa: CASTGQGADAQYF
v_gene: TRBV7-9; j_gene: TRBJ2-4; d_gene: TRBD1; CDR3aa: CASSLGTGSSKNIQYF
v_gene: TRBV3-1; j_gene: TRBJ1-1; d_gene: .; CDR3aa: CASSQGRLSTEAFF
v_gene: TRBV2; j_gene: TRBJ2-5; d_gene: .; CDR3aa: CASSRGLQETQNF
v_gene: TRBV6-6; j_gene: TRBJ1-1; d_gene: TRBD1; CDR3aa: CASSYSWDRAFF
v_gene: TRBV2; j_gene: TRBJ1-5; d_gene: .; CDR3aa: CASREGHSPGFQPQHF
v_gene: TRBV5-5; j_gene: TRBJ1-4; d_gene: TRBD1; CDR3aa: CASNPPGGSNEKLFF